The next 14 T cell receptor beta chains were all read from a single sample in a study of T cell changes during pregnancy in multiple sclerosis. Profiling relied on immunoSEQ multiplex PCR, and the TCRdb table lists in-frame clones only, not all of them. The profile shows 50,000 to 75,000 clones, roughly 91% of them singletons. The source was peripheral blood, collected after pregnancy. The receptors shown here come from a female donor in good health, enrolled as a control in a pregnancy study.

The rearrangement links TRBV9 to TRBJ2-2, with 8 bases fitting TRBD2. The V segment lost 4 bases and the J segment 0 bases; nucleotides outside the gene matches: 2. The CDR3 is 15 residues long. CDR1 and CDR2 (germline): SGDLS, YYNGEE. The CDR3 coding sequence is TGTGCCAGCAGCCTTAGCGGGACGAACACCGGGGAGCTGTTTTTT. Translated: CASSLSGTNTGELFF.

The CDR3: CASSQNRVDTQYF. In DNA, the CDR3 is TGCGCCAGCAGCCAAAACAGGGTTGATACGCAGTATTTT. The chain combines TRBV4-3 with TRBJ2-3; weak D call: TRBD1 (6 bases). Per the germline V gene, CDR1 is LGHNA and CDR2 is YSLEER. The V gene lost 2 bases and the J gene lost 6 bases, with 9 bases spanning the gap. The CDR3 has 13 residues.

The J gene is TRBJ1-4, the V gene TRBV4-3; perhaps TRBD1 as D (5 bases). This CDR3 is built from 15 residues. The V gene lost 4 bases and the J gene lost 8 bases, with 17 bases spanning the gap. CDR1 LGHNA and CDR2 YSLEER come from the germline V gene. CDR3 sequence reads: CASSPGAGVGEKLFF. CDR3 nucleotides: TGCGCCAGCAGCCCGGGCGCGGGGGTTGGGGAAAAACTGTTTTTT.

The V gene is TRBV19, the J gene TRBJ2-7; 9 positions match TRBD1. Per germline, CDR1 LNHDA and CDR2 SQIVND (reference sequence). The CDR3 is made up of 15 amino acids. J was trimmed by 2 bases and V by 6 bases; bases with no gene match: 8. DNA of the CDR3: TGTGCCAGTAGACCCTCGGGACAGGGTGCCTACGAGCAGTACTTC. This codes for CASRPSGQGAYEQYF.

The chain is built from TRBV6-5 and TRBJ1-5, with D tentatively TRBD1 (5 bases). The V end was cut by 4 bases, the J end by 6 bases, with 13 bases between. CDR1 and CDR2 (germline): MNHEY, SVGAGI. The CDR3 consists of 14 residues. CDR3 bases: TGTGCCAGCAGTTTGACTGGGGGGTTTCAGCCCCAGCATTTT. This encodes CASSLTGGFQPQHF.

V usage is TRBV18 and J usage is TRBJ2-3, with TRBD1 matching over 10 bases. Germline V CDR1 and CDR2: KGHSH, LQKENI. This CDR3 contains 14 residues. V trimming: 4 bases; J trimming: 3 bases; junction bases outside the gene matches: 1. This CDR3 is CASSRQGATDTQYF. The DNA of the CDR3 is TGTGCCAGCTCACGACAGGGGGCAACAGATACGCAGTATTTT.

The chain couples TRBV6-5 to TRBJ1-4; D is perhaps TRBD1 (6 bases). V lost 2 bases and J lost 5, with 15 bases in between. Germline CDR1 and CDR2: MNHEY and SVGAGI. The CDR3 extends over 16 amino acids. The CDR3 reads CASSYRLGQGNEKLFF. DNA of the CDR3: TGTGCCAGCAGTTACCGTCTAGGGCAGGGGAATGAAAAACTGTTTTTT.

The genes are TRBV9 and TRBJ1-4; D might be TRBD1 (6 bases). Per the germline V gene, CDR1 is SGDLS and CDR2 is YYNGEE. The germline V and J ends were trimmed by 4 bases and 6 bases, with 13 bases remaining between them. The CDR3 has 14 residues. The DNA for the CDR3 is TGTGCCAGCAGCCCAGGGGACATAGATGAAAAACTGTTTTTT. Amino acids: CASSPGDIDEKLFF.

This chain joins TRBV6-6 and TRBJ1-2; D is possibly TRBD1 (5 bases). Trimming stripped 0 bases from V and 5 bases from J, with 13 bases between. Germline V lookup: CDR1 MNHNY, CDR2 SVGAGI (reference sequence). This CDR3 region has 15 residues. The CDR3 DNA reads TGTGCCAGCAGTTACTCTTTTCGGGGGGAATATGGCTACACCTTC. Translated, it gives CASSYSFRGEYGYTF.

The chain uses TRBV6-1 and TRBJ1-2, with D tentatively TRBD1 (5 bases). V lost 2 bases, J lost 2 bases, and 9 bases lay in between. Looked up from germline, CDR1 is MNHNS and CDR2 is SASEGT. The CDR3 is 14 amino acids. The CDR3 nucleotides read TGTGCCAGCAGTGAACGTGGGGGGAACTATGGCTACACCTTC. Translation: CASSERGGNYGYTF.

The chain combines TRBV9 with TRBJ1-1, with TRBD1 as a possible D gene (6 bases). This CDR3 region has 17 residues. The germline CDR1 and CDR2 sequences are SGDLS and YYNGEE. Trimming removed 3 bases from V and 4 bases from J, with 22 bases in between. Written as DNA, the CDR3 is TGTGCCAGCAGCGCTGATAGTTTATCGGGGGGCGGCACTGAAGCTTTCTTT. This translates into CASSADSLSGGGTEAFF.

This rearrangement joins TRBV7-3 to TRBJ2-1, with TRBD2 as a possible D gene (7 bases). V gave up 4 bases and J gave up 7 bases, with 20 bases separating them. The CDR3 is 16 residues long. Germline V gives CDR1 SGHTA, CDR2 FQGTGA. The CDR3 nucleotides read TGTGCCAGCAGCTCGAACGCGGGGGCCAGGGGAAATGAGCAGTTCTTC. Encoded protein: CASSSNAGARGNEQFF.

J is TRBJ2-1 and V is TRBV9; D is unresolved. Germline V gives CDR1 SGDLS, CDR2 YYNGEE. The V end lost 3 bases, the J end lost 5 bases, and 9 bases lay between the germline ends. The CDR3 runs to 13 residues. CDR3 residues: CASSADIDNEQFF. CDR3 nucleotide sequence: TGTGCCAGCAGCGCAGACATCGACAATGAGCAGTTCTTC. Drawing the rest from reference TRBV9 and TRBJ2-1, the complete variable domain is DSGVTQTPKHLITATGQRVTLRCSPRSGDLSVYWYQQSLDQGLQFLIQYYNGEERAKGNILERFSAQQFPDLHSELNLSSLELGDSALYFCASSADIDNEQFFGPGTRLTVL.

J is TRBJ2-5 and V is TRBV4-3; 12 bases agree with TRBD2. The CDR3 has 16 residues. Germline V CDR1 and CDR2: LGHNA, YSLEER. J was trimmed by 4 bases and V by 0 bases; bases with no gene match: 3. Here the CDR3 reads CASSQDPSGGAETQYF. The CDR3 bases are TGCGCCAGCAGCCAAGATCCTAGCGGGGGGGCAGAGACCCAGTACTTC.